This passage covers 15 T cell receptor beta chains from one sample sequenced in a study of type 1 and type 2 diabetes patients. Genomic DNA was the PCR template. Multiplex PCR with 30 forward and 13 reverse primers amplified the TCR beta CDR3. TCRdb redid the calling of the multiplex PCR reads with MiXCR, one entry per CDR3 protein. The profile covers around 300,000 distinct CDR3 sequences, with around 47% appearing a single time and 12% to 15% taken by the ten largest. Sequenced material: peripheral blood mononuclear cells (PBMCs). The receptors were sampled from a man in his late teens or twenties with type 2 diabetes.

In its sample, this clonotype was seen a few times. The chain links TRBV7-2 to TRBJ2-1; possible D gene TRBD1, 6 bases. The length of the CDR3 is 13 residues. The germline V gene encodes CDR1 SGHTA and CDR2 FQGNSA. With 6 bases removed from V and 9 bases from J, the gap between germline ends came to 15 bases. CDR3: CASRLGAWSEQFF. CDR3 nucleotides: TGTGCCAGCAGGTTGGGGGCGTGGAGTGAGCAGTTCTTC.

This clonotype was counted between two and nine times. The genes are TRBV15 and TRBJ2-1; 15 nucleotides agree with TRBD2. CDR3 size: 22 residues. The J segment lost 7 bases and the V segment lost 3 bases, leaving 22 bases of the junction unmatched. The germline V gene encodes CDR1 LNHNV and CDR2 YYDKDF (reference sequence). CDR3 nucleotides: TGTGCCACCAGCAGTTACTCGAATTACCGTGGGACTAGCGGGAGGTATTGGAATGAGCAGTTCTTC. Translated: CATSSYSNYRGTSGRYWNEQFF.

The chain links TRBV6-1 to TRBJ1-1; D is undetermined. CDR1 is MNHNS and CDR2 is SASEGT in the germline V gene. CDR3 length: 12 residues. Trimming removed 0 bases at V and 5 bases at J, with 4 bases between. The CDR3 DNA reads as TGTGCCAGCAGTGAAGCACTGACTGAAGCTTTCTTT. Protein: CASSEALTEAFF.

This clonotype was picked up a small number of times. The chain links TRBV4-3 to TRBJ2-1; TRBD1 agrees at 7 bases. This CDR3 has 17 residues. Per the germline V gene, CDR1 is LGHNA and CDR2 is YSLEER. Trimming removed 2 bases from V and 5 bases from J; junction bases left unmatched: 12. CDR3 loop: CASSQWGNRGDNNEQFF. The CDR3 nucleotides read TGCGCCAGCAGCCAATGGGGTAACAGGGGTGACAACAATGAGCAGTTCTTC.

This rearrangement joins TRBV12-3 or TRBV12-4 to TRBJ1-5; no clear D. The CDR3 contains 14 residues. V was cut by 5 bases and J by 3 bases, with 11 bases left in between. The CDR3 reads CASSPSIANQPQHF. CDR3 bases: TGTGCCAGCAGTCCAAGCATCGCCAATCAGCCCCAGCATTTT.

CDR3 in amino acids: CASSLAFGSYEQYF. CDR3 in DNA: TGTGCCAGCAGCTTAGCCTTCGGCTCCTACGAGCAGTACTTC. The chain couples TRBV7-2 to TRBJ2-7; D not resolved. The CDR3 is 14 residues long. The germline V gene has CDR1 SGHTA and CDR2 FQGNSA. Trimming pared 0 bases from V and 0 bases from J, leaving 6 bases between.

The chain has TRBV7-2 and TRBJ2-7; D ambiguous. Germline lookup yields CDR1 SGHTA and CDR2 FQGNSA. V lost 5 bases and J 5 bases, leaving 10 bases between the germline ends. The CDR3 contains 12 residues. CDR3 loop: CASSPNDHEQYF. CDR3 nucleotides: TGTGCCAGCAGCCCAAACGACCACGAGCAGTACTTC.

For this clonotype: This may arise from a read error, as a much more abundant clone is one base away. The chain employs TRBV2 and TRBJ2-7; 8 positions match TRBD1. The junction had 7 bases not matched to a gene; V was cut back by 7 bases and J by 5 bases. The CDR3 covers 13 residues. The germline gives CDR1 SNHLY, CDR2 FYNNEI. The DNA for the CDR3 is TGTGCCAGCATCGGACAGGGATCCCACGAGCAGTACTTC. It is translated as CASIGQGSHEQYF.

The chain carries TRBV19 and TRBJ2-2; 8 bases are shared with TRBD2. CDR1 LNHDA and CDR2 SQIVND come from the germline V gene (reference sequence). The CDR3 is 16 residues long. The V segment lost 7 bases and the J segment 6 bases; nucleotides outside the gene matches: 13. CDR3 coding DNA: TGTGCCAGTATTGGCCTACGAACGGGGGGGCCCGGGGAGCTGTTTTTT. Its translation: CASIGLRTGGPGELFF.

This chain uses TRBV18 with TRBJ2-1; 9 nucleotides agree with TRBD2. There are 18 residues in the CDR3. Germline loops: CDR1 KGHSH, CDR2 LQKENI. V lost 2 bases, J lost 0 bases, and 8 bases stayed unmatched. The DNA for the CDR3 is TGTGCCAGCTCACCATATAGCGGGGGAATGAGCTCCTACAATGAGCAGTTCTTC. Protein product: CASSPYSGGMSSYNEQFF.

Comment on this clonotype: A junction end diverges from the germline sequence, so it may reflect a read error. The rearrangement joins TRBV15 to TRBJ2-7, with 7 bases aligning to TRBD2. In germline, CDR1 is LNHNV, CDR2 YYDKDF (reference sequence). The CDR3 sequence is 18 residues long. CDR3 residues: CATSRDIVGRAFTYERYF. For the CDR3, the DNA is TGTGCCACCAGCAGAGATATTGTGGGGAGGGCCTTTACGTACGAGCGGTACTTC.

The chain links TRBV24-1 to TRBJ2-2; D possibly corresponds to TRBD1 (6 bases). CDR1 and CDR2 from the germline V gene are KGHDR and SFDVKD. This CDR3 region has 14 residues. The V end lost 3 bases, the J end lost 5 bases, and 9 bases lay between the germline ends. The DNA of the CDR3 is TGTGCCACCAGTGATCACAGGGAAACCGGGGAGCTGTTTTTT. The encoded protein is CATSDHRETGELFF.

This clonotype was seen once. J is TRBJ1-5 and V is TRBV7-2; D gene uncertain. Trimming took 8 bases from V and 1 from J, leaving 6 bases between them. The CDR3 contains 12 residues. Per the germline V gene, CDR1 is SGHTA and CDR2 is FQGNSA. This chain's CDR3 is CASSGSNQPQHF. CDR3 bases: TGTGCCAGCTCGGGCAGCAATCAGCCCCAGCATTTT. The full variable domain, rest sourced from reference TRBV7-2 and TRBJ1-5, is GAGVSQSPSNKVTEKGKDVELRCDPISGHTALYWYRQSLGQGLEFLIYFQGNSAPDKSGLPSDRFSAERTGGSVSTLTIQRTQQEDSAVYLCASSGSNQPQHFGDGTRLSIL.

The CDR3 coding sequence is TGTGCCAGCAGCTTAGCAGGGGCAGGGTTTGACGAGCAGTACTTC. Translation: CASSLAGAGFDEQYF. The rearrangement links TRBV7-8 to TRBJ2-7, with a tentative D call TRBD1 (5 bases). Germline lookup yields CDR1 SGHVS and CDR2 FQNEAQ. The CDR3 runs to 15 residues. Trimming left V 0 bases short and J 5 bases short, with 14 bases between.

The chain has TRBV11-2 and TRBJ2-5; D possibly corresponds to TRBD2 (6 bases). Between the trimmed V and J ends, which lost 2 bases and 6 bases, there was a span of 10 bases. Germline assignment: CDR1 SGHAT and CDR2 FQNNGV. The CDR3 covers 13 residues. The CDR3 here is CASSLTSIQTQYF. In nucleotides, the CDR3 is TGTGCCAGCAGCTTAACTAGCATCCAGACCCAGTACTTC. Based on the CDR3 plus reference TRBV11-2 and TRBJ2-5, the full variable domain is EAGVAQSPRYKIIEKRQSVAFWCNPISGHATLYWYQQILGQGPKLLIQFQNNGVVDDSQLPKDRFSAERLKGVDSTLKIQPAKLEDSAVYLCASSLTSIQTQYFGPGTRLLVL.